The 32 T cell receptor beta chains reported below all come from one sample, sequenced in a study of blood T cell repertoires in COVID-19. Profiling relied on immunoSEQ multiplex PCR, and the TCRdb table lists in-frame clones only, not all of them. The sample lists over 250,000 clones, around 85% occurring once. Material: peripheral blood. The receptors derive from a human donor with COVID-19, enrolled during active disease. The donor label of this sample is uncertain.

This chain connects TRBV19 to TRBJ2-2; 8 nucleotides agree with TRBD2. V shed 7 bases and J 3 bases; nucleotides not matched to a gene: 4. CDR3 length equals 14 residues. Per germline, CDR1 LNHDA and CDR2 SQIVND (reference sequence). The CDR3 reads CASNYGRDTGELFF. CDR3 DNA sequence: TGTGCCAGTAACTACGGGAGGGACACCGGGGAGCTGTTTTTT.

The V gene is TRBV5-4, the J gene TRBJ2-3; TRBD2 matches at 10 bases. The V and J ends lost 3 bases and 0 bases, in that order; junction bases with no gene match: 4. The CDR3 consists of 16 residues. CDR1 SGHNT and CDR2 YYREEE come from the germline V gene (reference sequence). DNA for the CDR3: TGTGCCAGCAGCTCCCCGGGACTAGCGAGCACAGATACGCAGTATTTT. Translating gives CASSSPGLASTDTQYF.

The CDR3: CASSLSGRGNQPQHF. CDR3 in DNA: TGTGCCAGCAGCTTAAGCGGCAGGGGGAATCAGCCCCAGCATTTT. V usage is TRBV7-9 and J usage is TRBJ1-5, with TRBD1 identical over 7 bases. This CDR3 region has 15 residues. The germline V gene encodes CDR1 SEHNR and CDR2 FQNEAQ (reference sequence). The trim removed 2 bases at V and 4 bases at J, leaving 5 bases unmatched.

This chain uses TRBV5-1 with TRBJ2-2; D is possibly TRBD1 (6 bases). The CDR3 is 14 residues long. Trimming left V 6 bases short and J 3 bases short, with 12 bases between. The germline CDR1 and CDR2 sequences are SGHRS and YFSETQ. Here the CDR3 reads CASTPGTYTGELFF. CDR3 DNA sequence: TGCGCCAGCACTCCCGGGACATACACCGGGGAGCTGTTTTTT. The full variable domain, rest sourced from reference TRBV5-1 and TRBJ2-2, is KAGVTQTPRYLIKTRGQQVTLSCSPISGHRSVSWYQQTPGQGLQFLFEYFSETQRNKGNFPGRFSGRQFSNSRSEMNVSTLELGDSALYLCASTPGTYTGELFFGEGSRLTVL.

The V gene is TRBV28, the J gene TRBJ2-2; 7 bases line up with TRBD1. From germline, CDR1 is MDHEN and CDR2 SYDVKM. The CDR3 spans 16 residues. V shed 6 bases and J 0 bases; nucleotides not matched to a gene: 7. CDR3 DNA: TGTGCCAGCAGCTTCCTCGGGACAGCGAACACCGGGGAGCTGTTTTTT. Its protein product is CASSFLGTANTGELFF. The entire variable domain, with the rest obtained from reference TRBV28 and TRBJ2-2, is as follows: DVKVTQSSRYLVKRTGEKVFLECVQDMDHENMFWYRQDPGLGLRLIYFSYDVKMKEKGDIPEGYSVSREKKERFSLILESASTNQTSMYLCASSFLGTANTGELFFGEGSRLTVL.

This chain links TRBV28 with TRBJ2-1; D possibly corresponds to TRBD1 (6 bases). CDR1 is MDHEN and CDR2 is SYDVKM in the germline V gene. This CDR3 is 15 amino acids long. Trimming cost V 3 bases and J 9 bases, with 18 bases left between them. Here the CDR3 DNA reads TGTGCCAGCAGTTTGCCGGGACACACGGTGGGTGAGCAGTTCTTC. Its translation is CASSLPGHTVGEQFF.

This clone was seen only once. The rearrangement uses TRBV5-6 and TRBJ1-2; 7 bases are shared with TRBD1. This CDR3 has 13 amino acids. Per the germline V gene, CDR1 is SGHDT and CDR2 is YYEEEE. The junction had 5 bases not matched to a gene; V was cut back by 5 bases and J by 4 bases. The CDR3 DNA reads TGTGCCAGCAGACAAGGGGGCAGCTATGGCTACACCTTC. Translated: CASRQGGSYGYTF.

This chain connects TRBV27 to TRBJ1-1; 7 bases are a match to TRBD1. Trimming at V came to 4 bases and at J to 7 bases, leaving 15 bases not matched to a gene. Per germline, CDR1 MNHEY and CDR2 SMNVEV (reference sequence). The CDR3 is 16 amino acids. The CDR3 loop reads CASSSHPTGTMSEAFF. In nucleotides, the CDR3 is TGTGCCAGCAGTTCCCACCCGACAGGGACGATGAGTGAAGCTTTCTTT.

The rearrangement uses TRBV9 and TRBJ1-2; D not resolved. The CDR3 contains 13 residues. V lost 1 base, J lost 4 bases, and 8 bases lay in between. Germline lookup yields CDR1 SGDLS and CDR2 YYNGEE. CDR3: CASSVPGTYGYTF. CDR3 coding DNA: TGTGCCAGCAGCGTACCAGGAACCTATGGCTACACCTTC.

V gene TRBV9 combines with J gene TRBJ1-3, with TRBD1 matching over 10 bases. Looked up from germline, CDR1 is SGDLS and CDR2 is YYNGEE. The trim removed 2 bases at V and 5 bases at J, leaving 4 bases unmatched. The CDR3 covers 15 residues. CDR3 DNA: TGTGCCAGCAGCGTCGGACAGGGGGGAAGAAACACCATATATTTT. Protein product: CASSVGQGGRNTIYF.

The chain links TRBV11-3 to TRBJ2-1; a possible D gene is TRBD2 (6 bases). The CDR3 loop spans 15 amino acids. Trimming shortened V by 5 bases and J by 4 bases, and 15 bases separated the two germline ends. Germline CDR1 is SGHNT and CDR2 is YENEEA. CDR3 sequence: CASSERGSGYNEQFF. The CDR3 nucleotides are TGTGCCAGCAGCGAGCGAGGGAGCGGGTACAATGAGCAGTTCTTC.

The chain joins TRBV7-8 to TRBJ2-7; D is ambiguous. Trimming cost V 1 base and J 3 bases, with 13 bases left between them. The CDR3 spans 15 residues. Germline V gene lookup returns CDR1 SGHVS and CDR2 FQNEAQ. As DNA, the CDR3 is TGTGCCAGCAGCTTAGGTGATGGCGGCTACTACGAGCAGTACTTC. This translates into CASSLGDGGYYEQYF.

This rearrangement joins TRBV3-1 (or the pseudogene TRBV3-2) to TRBJ1-4, with 8 bases aligning to TRBD1. This CDR3 is 18 amino acids long. Germline assignment: CDR1 LGHDT and CDR2 YNNKEL (reference sequence). V lost 5 bases and J lost 4; bases outside the gene matches: 15. DNA of the CDR3: TGTGCCAGCAGCTCTACGGCCGGCGGTACAGGGGGTAATGAAAAACTGTTTTTT. This encodes CASSSTAGGTGGNEKLFF.

Worth noting for this clone: Other DNA sequences of this sample code for an identical CDR3. This chain links TRBV27 with TRBJ2-1, with 15 nucleotides matching TRBD2. Trimming at V came to 4 bases and at J to 7 bases, leaving 5 bases not matched to a gene. Germline V gene sequence: CDR1 MNHEY, CDR2 SMNVEV (reference sequence). The CDR3 length is 16 residues. Here the CDR3 reads CASSSGTSGRRNEQFF. Written as DNA, the CDR3 is TGTGCCAGCAGTTCCGGGACTAGCGGGAGGAGAAATGAGCAGTTCTTC.

This clone was seen only once. The DNA of the CDR3 is TGTGCCAGCAGCTTAACAAACACTGAAGCTTTCTTT. Its translation: CASSLTNTEAFF. The V call is TRBV11-2, the J call TRBJ1-1; no firm D call. Germline V CDR1 and CDR2: SGHAT, FQNNGV. V was pared by 2 bases and J by 2 bases, with 3 bases between. This CDR3 contains 12 residues.

The chain employs TRBV7-2 and TRBJ1-1, with 7 nucleotides matching TRBD1. V dropped 1 base and J dropped 7; count of bases not matched to a gene: 6. This CDR3 spans 14 amino acids. Per the germline V gene, CDR1 is SGHTA and CDR2 is FQGNSA. The CDR3 loop is CASSLVIGDSEAFF. The CDR3 DNA follows: TGTGCCAGCAGCTTAGTCATCGGGGACAGTGAAGCTTTCTTT.

The V call is TRBV29-1, the J call TRBJ2-1; 8 nucleotides align to TRBD2. CDR3 length: 17 residues. V shed 4 bases, J shed 0 bases, and the junction held 11 bases outside the gene matches. Germline CDR1 SQVTM, CDR2 ANQGSEA. CDR3: CSVVSASAGGSYNEQFF. CDR3 DNA sequence: TGCAGCGTTGTTTCGGCTTCGGCGGGGGGCTCCTACAATGAGCAGTTCTTC.

V usage is TRBV7-2 and J usage is TRBJ1-2; D possibly corresponds to TRBD1 (6 bases). The CDR3 has 14 residues. In germline, CDR1 is SGHTA, CDR2 FQGNSA. V dropped 5 bases and J dropped 0 bases, with 10 bases sitting between them. The CDR3 DNA is TGTGCCAGCAGCGCCAGACAGGCTAACTATGGCTACACCTTC. This translates into CASSARQANYGYTF.

CDR3 DNA: TGTGCCAGCAGCGCATACATTAACACTGAAGCTTTCTTT. This sequence encodes CASSAYINTEAFF. This chain joins TRBV5-5 and TRBJ1-1; D unclear. The CDR3 is 13 residues long. V was cut by 4 bases and J by 2 bases, with 9 bases left in between. Germline CDR1 reads SGHKS; CDR2 reads YYEKEE (reference sequence).

The chain carries TRBV28 and TRBJ2-7; no reliable D call. CDR1 and CDR2 from the germline V gene are MDHEN and SYDVKM. The CDR3 is 12 amino acids. The V end lost 7 bases, the J end lost 3 bases, and 10 bases lay between the germline ends. The CDR3 spells CASTSGIYEQYF. The CDR3 bases are TGTGCCAGCACCAGTGGCATCTACGAGCAGTACTTC. Drawing the rest from reference TRBV28 and TRBJ2-7, the complete variable domain is DVKVTQSSRYLVKRTGEKVFLECVQDMDHENMFWYRQDPGLGLRLIYFSYDVKMKEKGDIPEGYSVSREKKERFSLILESASTNQTSMYLCASTSGIYEQYFGPGTRLTVT.

This rearrangement joins TRBV2 to TRBJ2-3; the match to TRBD1 covers 7 bases. The V segment lost 7 bases and the J segment 2 bases; nucleotides outside the gene matches: 12. The CDR3 loop spans 16 amino acids. Germline lookup yields CDR1 SNHLY and CDR2 FYNNEI. CDR3 protein: CASTLGQPRYTDTQYF. CDR3 sequence (DNA): TGTGCCAGCACCCTGGGACAGCCACGATACACAGATACGCAGTATTTT.

This sequence joins TRBV28 and TRBJ2-3, with 16 bases that match TRBD2. The CDR3 length is 21 residues. CDR1 and CDR2 from the germline V gene are MDHEN and SYDVKM. V lost 4 bases and J lost 0; bases outside the gene matches: 13. CDR3 DNA sequence: TGTGCCAGCAGTTCGACCTGGGGGACTAGCGGGAGGGGGACTAGCACAGATACGCAGTATTTT. Protein: CASSSTWGTSGRGTSTDTQYF.

The J gene is TRBJ1-1, the V gene TRBV6-5; 7 bases agree with TRBD1. Germline CDR1 reads MNHEY; CDR2 reads SVGAGI. With V trimmed by 6 bases and J by 10 bases, 14 bases remained unmatched. This CDR3 spans 14 amino acids. This chain's CDR3 is CASSNQGGGVGAFF. CDR3 nucleotide sequence: TGTGCCAGCAGCAATCAAGGAGGGGGCGTAGGAGCTTTCTTT.

CDR3 region: CASSLEQMNTEAFF. The CDR3 nucleotides read TGCGCCAGCAGCTTGGAACAGATGAACACTGAAGCTTTCTTT. The genes are TRBV5-1 and TRBJ1-1; D is uncertain. From germline, CDR1 is SGHRS and CDR2 YFSETQ. V lost 0 bases, J lost 0 bases, and 6 bases lay in between. CDR3 size: 14 residues.

This clone has just one count. The CDR3 here is CASSQNRLGGADTQYF. Written as DNA, the CDR3 is TGTGCCAGCAGCCAAAACCGACTAGGAGGGGCAGATACGCAGTATTTT. This sequence joins TRBV5-4 and TRBJ2-3, with a weak D call TRBD2 (6 bases). The V end was cut by 4 bases, the J end by 4 bases, with 19 bases between. CDR3 length equals 16 residues. Looked up from germline, CDR1 is SGHNT and CDR2 is YYREEE (reference sequence). Full variable domain (remainder filled in from reference TRBV5-4 and TRBJ2-3): ETGVTQSPTHLIKTRGQQVTLRCSSQSGHNTVSWYQQALGQGPQFIFQYYREEENGRGNFPPRFSGLQFPNYSSELNVNALELDDSALYLCASSQNRLGGADTQYFGPGTRLTVL.

V gene TRBV19 combines with J gene TRBJ1-2; tentatively, D is TRBD1 (5 bases). Germline CDR1 and CDR2: LNHDA and SQIVND (reference sequence). V lost 7 bases and J 3 bases, leaving 12 bases between the germline ends. The CDR3 runs to 13 residues. CDR3 in DNA: TGTGCCAGTAAGATGGGGCTGGACTATGGCTACACCTTC. Encoded protein: CASKMGLDYGYTF.

The V gene is TRBV10-2, the J gene TRBJ2-1; tentatively, D is TRBD2 (5 bases). Trimming took 8 bases from V and 0 from J, leaving 17 bases between them. Germline V CDR1 and CDR2: WSHSY, SAAADI. This CDR3 is 16 amino acids long. The CDR3 bases are TGCGCCAGCGCGGAGGATTCGCTGAGCTCCTACAATGAGCAGTTCTTC. It codes for CASAEDSLSSYNEQFF.

This sequence joins TRBV19 and TRBJ2-1; 7 bases fit TRBD1. The CDR3 spans 18 residues. V was clipped by 0 bases and J by 6 bases; unmatched bases: 14. CDR1 is LNHDA, CDR2 SQIVND, per germline (reference sequence). The CDR3 spells CASSIDPTRGSPFNEQFF. For the CDR3, the DNA is TGTGCCAGTAGTATAGATCCGACCAGGGGGTCCCCCTTCAATGAGCAGTTCTTC. Full variable domain (outside the CDR3, taken from reference TRBV19 and TRBJ2-1): DGGITQSPKYLFRKEGQNVTLSCEQNLNHDAMYWYRQDPGQGLRLIYYSQIVNDFQKGDIAEGYSVSREKKESFPLTVTSAQKNPTAFYLCASSIDPTRGSPFNEQFFGPGTRLTVL.

The chain carries TRBV20-1 and TRBJ2-5; D perhaps matches TRBD2 (5 bases). The germline V and J ends were trimmed by 3 bases and 5 bases, with 13 bases remaining between them. The germline V gene encodes CDR1 DFQATT and CDR2 SNEGSKA (reference sequence). CDR3 length equals 13 residues. In DNA, the CDR3 is TGCAGTGCTAGTGAGGCGGGCGTGGAGACCCAGTACTTC. Protein: CSASEAGVETQYF.

This clone was observed a few times. A much larger clone sits a single nucleotide away, making a read error possible. The V and J genes are TRBV14 and TRBJ2-7, with 9 positions matching TRBD1. The germline gives CDR1 SGHDN, CDR2 FVKESK. The CDR3 loop spans 13 amino acids. The J segment lost 2 bases and the V segment lost 4 bases, leaving 0 bases of the junction unmatched. The CDR3 nucleotides are TGTGCCAGCAGCCGGACAGGGGCCTACGAGCAGTACTTC. This translates into CASSRTGAYEQYF.

The rearrangement uses TRBV28 and TRBJ1-4, with TRBD1 as a possible D gene (5 bases). V was trimmed by 5 bases and J by 7 bases, leaving 20 bases between them. The CDR3 contains 16 residues. CDR1 MDHEN and CDR2 SYDVKM come from the germline V gene. The CDR3 spells CASSDTTGFSGEKLFF. Here the CDR3 DNA reads TGTGCCAGCAGTGACACCACAGGCTTCTCGGGTGAAAAACTGTTTTTT.

This clone was seen more than once but under ten times. The genes are TRBV2 and TRBJ1-1; D gene ambiguous. This CDR3 has 15 residues. Germline V gene data show CDR1 as SNHLY and CDR2 as FYNNEI. With 9 bases removed from V and 1 base from J, the gap between germline ends came to 18 bases. CDR3 bases: TGTGCCAGTGGGCCCCGAAGGCTGGGGAACACTGAAGCTTTCTTT. It specifies CASGPRRLGNTEAFF. Full variable domain (remainder filled in from reference TRBV2 and TRBJ1-1): EPEVTQTPSHQVTQMGQEVILRCVPISNHLYFYWYRQILGQKVEFLVSFYNNEISEKSEIFDDQFSVERPDGSNFTLKIRSTKLEDSAMYFCASGPRRLGNTEAFFGQGTRLTVV.